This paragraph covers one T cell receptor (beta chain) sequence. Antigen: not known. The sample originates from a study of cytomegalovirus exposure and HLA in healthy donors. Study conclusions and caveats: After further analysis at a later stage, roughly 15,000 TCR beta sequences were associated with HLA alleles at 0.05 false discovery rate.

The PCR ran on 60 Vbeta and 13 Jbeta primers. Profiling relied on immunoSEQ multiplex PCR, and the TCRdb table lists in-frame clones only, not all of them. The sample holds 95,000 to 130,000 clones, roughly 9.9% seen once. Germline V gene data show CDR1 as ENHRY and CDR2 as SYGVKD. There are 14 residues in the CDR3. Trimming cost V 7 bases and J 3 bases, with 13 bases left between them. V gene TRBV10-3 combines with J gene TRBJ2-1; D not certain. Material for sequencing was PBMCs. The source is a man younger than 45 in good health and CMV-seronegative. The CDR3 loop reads CAIKSAPSYNEQFF. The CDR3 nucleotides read TGTGCCATCAAATCGGCCCCTAGCTACAATGAGCAGTTCTTC.